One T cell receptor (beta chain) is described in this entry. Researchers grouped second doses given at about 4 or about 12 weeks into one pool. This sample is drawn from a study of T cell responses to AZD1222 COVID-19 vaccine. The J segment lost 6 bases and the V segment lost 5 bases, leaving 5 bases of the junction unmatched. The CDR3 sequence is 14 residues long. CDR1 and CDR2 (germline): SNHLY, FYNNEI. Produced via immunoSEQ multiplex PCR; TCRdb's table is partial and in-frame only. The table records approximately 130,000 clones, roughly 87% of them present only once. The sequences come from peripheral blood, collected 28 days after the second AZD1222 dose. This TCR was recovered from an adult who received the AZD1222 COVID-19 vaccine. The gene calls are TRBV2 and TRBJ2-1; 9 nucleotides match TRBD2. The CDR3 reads CASSPPSGANEQFF. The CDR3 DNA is TGTGCCAGCAGTCCCCCTAGCGGGGCCAATGAGCAGTTCTTC.